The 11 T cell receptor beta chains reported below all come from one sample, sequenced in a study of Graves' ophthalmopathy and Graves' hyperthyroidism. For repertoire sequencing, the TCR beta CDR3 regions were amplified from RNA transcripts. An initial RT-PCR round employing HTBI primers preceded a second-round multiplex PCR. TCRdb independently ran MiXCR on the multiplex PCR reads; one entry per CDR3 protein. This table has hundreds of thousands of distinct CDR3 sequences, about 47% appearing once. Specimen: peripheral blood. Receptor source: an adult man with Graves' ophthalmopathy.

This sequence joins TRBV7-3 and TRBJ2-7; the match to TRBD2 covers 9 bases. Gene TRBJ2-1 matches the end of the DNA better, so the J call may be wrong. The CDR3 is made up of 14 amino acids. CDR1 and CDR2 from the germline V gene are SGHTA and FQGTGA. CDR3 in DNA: TGTGCCAGCAGTGTTGCGGGGGGGTACAATGAGCAGTTCTTC. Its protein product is CASSVAGGYNEQFF.

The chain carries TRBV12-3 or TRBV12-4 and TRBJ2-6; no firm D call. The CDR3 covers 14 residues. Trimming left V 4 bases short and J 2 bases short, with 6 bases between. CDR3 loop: CASSSPAGANVLTF. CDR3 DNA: TGTGCCAGCAGTTCTCCCGCTGGGGCCAACGTCCTGACTTTC.

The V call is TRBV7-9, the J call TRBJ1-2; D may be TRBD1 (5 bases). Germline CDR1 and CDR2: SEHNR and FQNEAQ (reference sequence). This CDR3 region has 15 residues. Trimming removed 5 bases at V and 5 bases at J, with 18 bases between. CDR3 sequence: CASSPYRGDKYGYTF. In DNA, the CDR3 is TGTGCCAGCAGCCCCTACCGGGGGGATAAATATGGCTACACCTTC.

CDR3 loop: CASSPNRGGEKLFF. The CDR3 DNA reads as TGCGCCAGCAGCCCTAATAGGGGTGGTGAAAAACTGTTTTTT. This chain joins TRBV5-1 and TRBJ1-4, with a weak D call TRBD1 (5 bases). Trimming removed 4 bases at V and 7 bases at J, with 14 bases between. The CDR3 covers 14 residues. Germline V lookup: CDR1 SGHRS, CDR2 YFSETQ.

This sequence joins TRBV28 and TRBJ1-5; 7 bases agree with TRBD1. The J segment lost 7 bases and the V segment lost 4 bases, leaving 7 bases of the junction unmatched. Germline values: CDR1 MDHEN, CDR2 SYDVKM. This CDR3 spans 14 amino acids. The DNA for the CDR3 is TGTGCCAGCAGTTACCTACAGGGGTTCCAGCCCCAGCATTTT. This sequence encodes CASSYLQGFQPQHF.

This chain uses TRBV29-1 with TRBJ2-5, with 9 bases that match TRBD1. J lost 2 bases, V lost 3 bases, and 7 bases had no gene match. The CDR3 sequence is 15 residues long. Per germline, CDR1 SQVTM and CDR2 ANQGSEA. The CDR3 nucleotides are TGCAGCGTTGACTTTTCGGGACAGGGACAAGAGACCCAGTACTTC. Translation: CSVDFSGQGQETQYF. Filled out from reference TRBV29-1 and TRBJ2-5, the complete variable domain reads SAVISQKPSRDICQRGTSLTIQCQVDSQVTMMFWYRQQPGQSLTLIATANQGSEATYESGFVIDKFPISRPNLTFSTLTVSNMSPEDSSIYLCSVDFSGQGQETQYFGPGTRLLVL.

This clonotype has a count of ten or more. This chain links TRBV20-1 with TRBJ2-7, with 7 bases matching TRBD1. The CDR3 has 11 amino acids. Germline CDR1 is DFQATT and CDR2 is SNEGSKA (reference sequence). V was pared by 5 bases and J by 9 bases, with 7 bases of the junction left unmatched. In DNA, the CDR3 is TGCAGTGCTTTTAATCGGGACAGGCAGTACTTC. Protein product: CSAFNRDRQYF.

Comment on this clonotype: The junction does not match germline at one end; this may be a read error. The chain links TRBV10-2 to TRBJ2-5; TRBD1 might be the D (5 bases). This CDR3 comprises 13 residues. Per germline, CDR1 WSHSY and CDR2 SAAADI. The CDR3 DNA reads TGCGCCAGTAGTGACCAGGGCCAAGAGACCCAGTACTTC. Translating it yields CASSDQGQETQYF.

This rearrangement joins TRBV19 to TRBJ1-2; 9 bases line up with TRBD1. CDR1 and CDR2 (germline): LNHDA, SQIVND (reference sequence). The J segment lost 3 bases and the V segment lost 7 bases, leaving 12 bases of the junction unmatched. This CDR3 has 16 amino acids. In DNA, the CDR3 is TGTGCCAGTACCTCATCCGGGACAGGGCCCTACTATGGCTACACCTTC. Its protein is CASTSSGTGPYYGYTF.

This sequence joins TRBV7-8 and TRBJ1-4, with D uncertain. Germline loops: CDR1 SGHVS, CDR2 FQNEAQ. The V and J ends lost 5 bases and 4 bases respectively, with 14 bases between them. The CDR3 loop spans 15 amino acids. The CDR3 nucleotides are TGTGCCAGCAGCCTTAGTCGGGTAGTTAATGAAAAACTGTTTTTT. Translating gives CASSLSRVVNEKLFF.

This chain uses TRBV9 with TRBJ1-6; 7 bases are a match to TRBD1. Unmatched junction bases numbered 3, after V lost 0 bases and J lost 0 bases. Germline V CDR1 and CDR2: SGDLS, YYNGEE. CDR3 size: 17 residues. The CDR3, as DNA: TGTGCCAGCAGCGTAGCGGGGGACAGCTCCTATAATTCACCCCTCCACTTT. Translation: CASSVAGDSSYNSPLHF. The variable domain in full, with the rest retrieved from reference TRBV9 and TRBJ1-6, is DSGVTQTPKHLITATGQRVTLRCSPRSGDLSVYWYQQSLDQGLQFLIQYYNGEERAKGNILERFSAQQFPDLHSELNLSSLELGDSALYFCASSVAGDSSYNSPLHFGNGTRLTVT.